This T cell receptor (beta chain) is from a study of T cell repertoires in breast cancer (TCRdb year 2016). Notes on the research overall: Samples profiled in the study came from tumors, lymph nodes and peripheral blood lymphocytes of breast cancer patients, along with peripheral blood from healthy control donors. Most of the roughly 23 patient tumors analyzed for shared TCRs were ER+/PR+. Controls included nine healthy donors of an age range similar to the patients. Sequencing yielded on average around 500,000 sequences per sample and around 10 reads per input cell. Because breast cancer has a low mutational burden and common mutations are rare, the study reasoned that TCRs shared between breast cancer patients would target shared antigens. After being minced and digested with Liberase and DNase, tumors and tumor-involved lymph nodes were passed through 70-um and 40-um filters. Tumor-free lymph nodes were processed without enzymatic digestion, and blood samples were separated by Ficoll.

Paired alpha-beta TCRs of CD8+ T cells were analyzed using an expanded emulsion RT-PCR method with primers for all TCR V genes. CD8+ T cells were isolated with a CD8 positive selection kit and incubated overnight in roughly 9.1 IU/mL IL-2 before emulsion RT-PCR. As to this clonotype: Its antigen remains unidentified. Base-call qualities are not available, and no considerably larger clone is one nucleotide away.

V lost 5 bases and J lost 7 bases, and the count of bases not matched to a germline gene is 8. The CDR3, from cysteine to phenylalanine, totals 14 residues. This entry keeps only the CDR3 DNA: 42 bases, framed from base 1. CDR1 and CDR2 are drawn from the germline V gene (reference sequence): SEHNR, FQNEAQ. Receptors were amplified or captured by emulsion pairing. A second nested PCR with blocking oligos suppressed unpaired genes, then a third nested PCR added Illumina adaptors and barcodes. Each emulsion RT-PCR master mix contained about 5,000-260,000 T cells, with C-region, Stepout and V-region primers. The Micellula Emulsion and Purification Kit was used to make the emulsions, and Qiagen OneStep RT-PCR reagents were used for RT-PCR. The pooled libraries were sequenced on an Illumina MiSeq using paired-end 2 x 250 reads. In the paper's pipeline: In Galaxy, read pairs were joined and then clipped at the engineered overlap into separate alpha and beta files, and any unclipped reads were discarded. Alpha-beta pairs were assigned with CompleteTCR, a MiTCR-based pipeline that links chains sharing read cluster identifiers using an R script. TCR sequences that were observed only once, representing about 1-3%, were removed as potential sequencing errors. TCRdb trimmed public reads at Q25 via fastp, called clones via MiXCR and kept in-frame beta chains. Identical CDR3 proteins give one entry, which carries the most common genes and DNA. The V and J calls, along with clone size, are taken from TCRdb and not from the paper's own processing. In all, the sample holds roughly 40,000 distinct CDR3 sequences, and 45% to 50% of those were seen once. Roughly 60% of the sample is held by the ten biggest clonotypes.

Study-wide conclusions, independent of this receptor: TRBV7 predominated among shared TCRs, which may reflect tumor recognition or a mispriming bias from eight TRBV7 primers. Genuine antitumor clones may have been missed because singleton TCRs were discarded and only part of each tumor was sampled. Compared with tumor-free nodes, tumor-involved sentinel lymph nodes shared about fourfold more TCRs with matched tumor repertoires (about 8.3% versus 1.9%). Approximately 17 TCR pairs were shared across seven or more patient tumors and rarely found in control blood, suggesting possible tumor specificity. Shared TCRs were encoded by various nucleotide sequences, which suggests selection and expansion based on antigen. Because transcript abundance and primer differences skewed clone recovery, emulsion RT-PCR was regarded as qualitative rather than quantitative.

What was sequenced was CD8+ T cells. The V and J genes are TRBV7-9 and TRBJ1-2; 9 bases in between match TRBD1. The clonotype originates from a pool of human donors with breast cancer or a healthy control (not recorded which). The nucleotide sequence is given as TGTGCCAGCAGCCAGACAGGGGGTCTTCCTGGCTACACCTTC. The encoded protein is CASSQTGGLPGYTF.